These T cell receptor beta chains were read from a single sample in a study of blood T cell repertoires in COVID-19. TCRdb's copy holds only in-frame clones and misses some; the assay was immunoSEQ multiplex PCR. Among 300,000 to 400,000 clones listed, over 75% were seen once. The sequenced sample consisted of PBMCs or T cells enriched from blood (not recorded which). The source of these receptors is a woman aged 25-40 years who had recovered from COVID-19. Both conserved end residues are part of each CDR3. Each record gives: CDR3 protein, V gene.

CDR3: CASSLAASSYNEQFF
V: TRBV7-2

CDR3: CASSLDGSNQPQHF
V: TRBV5-8

CDR3: CASSEAQRGTDEQYF
V: TRBV6-1

CDR3: CASSTRQNRRGYTF
V: TRBV21-1

CDR3: CASSLGGQGGQANEKLFF
V: TRBV5-4

CDR3: CASSFRQGARETQYF
V: TRBV5-1

CDR3: CACAYLGLNSPLHF
V: TRBV30

CDR3: CASSSPQGGPVDGPQHF
V: TRBV7-9

CDR3: CSARTEETQYF
V: TRBV20-1

CDR3: CASRDLTPTGSSGNTIYF
V: TRBV28

CDR3: CAWSVGAGTNEKLFF
V: TRBV30

CDR3: CASSLVFRETGNTIYF
V: TRBV7-2

CDR3: CASSETGGAGNTGELFF
V: TRBV2

CDR3: CASGLGGNYGYTF
V: TRBV28

CDR3: CAWSAGLLNEQYF
V: TRBV30

CDR3: CASSFGQGRLDTEAFF
V: TRBV5-1

CDR3: CASSDRGRRSGNTIYF
V: TRBV2

CDR3: CASSFGQSGANVLTF
V: TRBV6-5

CDR3: CASPLNEQFF
V: TRBV12-2

CDR3: CASSITGSTEAFF
V: TRBV12-3/TRBV12-4

CDR3: CASSFGGAIFHEQYF
V: TRBV5-4

CDR3: CASSLTGSRNQPQHF
V: TRBV27

CDR3: CASSSGRSLPGAQYF
V: TRBV7-2

CDR3: CASSLEGRGYEQYF
V: TRBV5-1

CDR3: CASSLARTSAPYGYTF
V: TRBV28

CDR3: CASSPGRVNEAFF
V: TRBV18

CDR3: CASSEAGFWGQETQYF
V: TRBV6-1

CDR3: CASTLSGNTIYF
V: TRBV12-3/TRBV12-4

CDR3: CASSLQGVKNIQYF
V: TRBV7-2

CDR3: CASSQETSWVPDTQYF
V: TRBV4-2

CDR3: CASSTRTGPNQPQHF
V: TRBV19

CDR3: CASSPQGLADTQYF
V: TRBV5-5

CDR3: CASSLATESNQPQHF
V: TRBV18

CDR3: CSSNSGVGNTEAFF
V: TRBV29-1

CDR3: CASSIDRGLVKNIQYF
V: TRBV19

CDR3: CASSPGLAVGELFF
V: TRBV11-2

CDR3: CAGAPSGVETGELFF
V: TRBV2

CDR3: CASSLGSEVVSYEQYF
V: TRBV5-1

CDR3: CASSSDHLAGATYNEQFF
V: TRBV19

CDR3: CASSLDIDRGSETQYF
V: TRBV7-9

CDR3: CASSIPGSETQYF
V: TRBV19

CDR3: CASRQSERPGGVGYTF
V: TRBV9

CDR3: CASSPRASGGLDTQYF
V: TRBV2

CDR3: CASSQDSNIQYF
V: TRBV3-1/TRBV3-2

CDR3: CASSERQGGEQFF
V: TRBV2

CDR3: CASSQRGGEAEAFF
V: TRBV6-1

CDR3: CASSRLRGGYEQYF
V: TRBV6-5

CDR3: CASSKRNTGTIDEQFF
V: TRBV28

CDR3: CASSWGTGVETQYF
V: TRBV28

CDR3: CASLTGVGEKLFF
V: TRBV30

CDR3: CASSFSGRRPLHF
V: TRBV12-3/TRBV12-4

CDR3: CASSFTSGGHQPQHF
V: TRBV28

CDR3: CASSPRILANAGELFF
V: TRBV5-6

CDR3: CASSGGGRQNSPLHF
V: TRBV2

CDR3: CASSLATANPSYEQYF
V: TRBV5-5

CDR3: CASSRSPGQGGANYGYTF
V: TRBV27